One TCR beta chain is described in this entry. Its antigen is unknown. The protocol was immunoSEQ multiplex PCR, while the TCRdb copy is restricted to in-frame clones and leaves out a portion. The table records around 160,000 clones, approximately 78% of them present only once. The data were obtained in a study of T cell responses to AZD1222 COVID-19 vaccine. General study results and limits: White British ancestry dominated among donors, who included more females, and clonal diversity was possibly underestimated. Targets within unmutated variant regions were reportedly found for nearly half of spike-specific TCRs. At 160-218 and 743-854, vaccine-associated CD4 TCRs were dominant, and they spanned spike.

Trimming pared 2 bases from V and 5 bases from J, leaving 18 bases between. The CDR3 length is 16 residues. Germline V gene lookup returns CDR1 MRHNA and CDR2 SNTAGT. This rearrangement joins TRBV6-4 to TRBJ1-1, with D possibly being TRBD1 (5 bases). The material sequenced was peripheral blood, taken on day 0 of MenACWY control vaccination. The source of this sequence is an adult in good health. The CDR3 is CASSDGRTPNKTEAFF. The DNA of the CDR3 is TGTGCCAGCAGTGACGGACGGACACCAAACAAGACTGAAGCTTTCTTT.